This T cell receptor beta chain originates from a study of T cells in Graves' hyperthyroidism and ophthalmopathy. The CDR3 regions of TCR beta were amplified from RNA transcripts. The HTBI set primed first-round TCR CDR3 RT-PCR. TCRdb called the multiplex PCR reads again in MiXCR, with one record for every CDR3 protein. The table shows over 500,000 distinct CDR3 sequences, with 46% occurring only once. Per the germline V gene, CDR1 is SQVTM and CDR2 is ANQGSEA. Trimming left V 0 bases short and J 7 bases short, with 13 bases between. There are 14 residues in the CDR3. Every diagnosis used clinical symptoms, serum thyroxine and TRAb, thyroid ultrasound and orbital computed tomography.

The sample comprised peripheral blood or thyroid tissue (not recorded which). This TCR came from an adult woman with Graves' disease, either hyperthyroidism or ophthalmopathy (not recorded which). The chain combines TRBV29-1 with TRBJ1-5; weak D call: TRBD1 (6 bases). This CDR3 is CSVEDRGREQPQHF. In nucleotides, the CDR3 is TGCAGCGTTGAAGATCGGGGGCGGGAACAGCCCCAGCATTTT. Full variable domain (missing parts from reference TRBV29-1 and TRBJ1-5): SAVISQKPSRDICQRGTSLTIQCQVDSQVTMMFWYRQQPGQSLTLIATANQGSEATYESGFVIDKFPISRPNLTFSTLTVSNMSPEDSSIYLCSVEDRGREQPQHFGDGTRLSIL.